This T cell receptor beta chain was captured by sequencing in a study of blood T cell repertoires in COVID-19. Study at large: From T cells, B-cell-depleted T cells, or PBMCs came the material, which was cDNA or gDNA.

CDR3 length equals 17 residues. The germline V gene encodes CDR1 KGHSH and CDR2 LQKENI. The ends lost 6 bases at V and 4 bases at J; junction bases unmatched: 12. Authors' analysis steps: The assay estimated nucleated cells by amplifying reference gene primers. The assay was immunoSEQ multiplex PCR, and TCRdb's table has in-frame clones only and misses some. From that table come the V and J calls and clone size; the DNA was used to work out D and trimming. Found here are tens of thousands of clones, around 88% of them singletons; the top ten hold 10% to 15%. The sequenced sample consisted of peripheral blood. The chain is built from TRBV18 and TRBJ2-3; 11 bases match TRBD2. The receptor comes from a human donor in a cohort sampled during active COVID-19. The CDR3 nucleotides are TGTGCCAGCTCTCCAAGAAGACTAGCGGGGAGTTCAGATACGCAGTATTTT. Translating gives CASSPRRLAGSSDTQYF.